A selection of T cell receptor beta chains follows, all from one sample in a study of cytomegalovirus exposure and HLA in healthy donors. The data were produced by immunoSEQ multiplex PCR, yet TCRdb's version contains in-frame clones alone and is incomplete. Of under 200,000 clones listed, around three quarters are singletons. Sequencing used PBMCs. All receptors come from a man aged 50 to 59 in good health and CMV-seropositive. The CDR3 runs from the conserved cysteine through the conserved F or W. A D gene is named only where the DNA matches it firmly. Clone size appears in some rows only: once, few, many, or a class for an expanded clone.

j_gene: TRBJ2-5; abundance: NA; d_gene: NA; v_gene: TRBV7-9; CDR3nt: TGTGCCAGCAGCTTGAGGCCAAGGGAGACCCAGTACTTC; CDR3aa: CASSLRPRETQYF
j_gene: TRBJ2-3; abundance: NA; d_gene: TRBD1; v_gene: TRBV2; CDR3nt: TGTGCCAGCAGCTGGACAGGTCGCACAGATACGCAGTATTTT; CDR3aa: CASSWTGRTDTQYF
j_gene: TRBJ2-6; abundance: NA; d_gene: NA; v_gene: TRBV4-3; CDR3nt: TGCGCCAGCAGCCAAGAGGTCGTGAGGCAGGGAAGCTCTGGGGCCAACGTCCTGACTTTC; CDR3aa: CASSQEVVRQGSSGANVLTF
j_gene: TRBJ1-2; abundance: NA; d_gene: NA; v_gene: TRBV7-9; CDR3nt: TGTGCCAGCAGCTCACAGGGAGTAGCCTATGGCTACTCCTTC; CDR3aa: CASSSQGVAYGYSF
j_gene: TRBJ1-6; abundance: NA; d_gene: TRBD1; v_gene: TRBV19; CDR3nt: TGTGCCAGTAGACCGGGACAGGGCTATAATTCACCCCTCCACTTT; CDR3aa: CASRPGQGYNSPLHF
j_gene: TRBJ1-2; abundance: NA; d_gene: NA; v_gene: TRBV5-4; CDR3nt: TGTGCCAGCCGCCTCATGGGGGGAGGAAATGGCTACACCTTC; CDR3aa: CASRLMGGGNGYTF
j_gene: TRBJ2-2; abundance: NA; d_gene: TRBD1; v_gene: TRBV5-4; CDR3nt: TGTGCCAGCAGCGACACAGGGGGTAAAACCGGGGAGCTGTTTTTT; CDR3aa: CASSDTGGKTGELFF
j_gene: TRBJ2-5; abundance: NA; d_gene: TRBD2; v_gene: TRBV15; CDR3nt: TGTGCCACCAGCAGAGCTCTAGCGGGGCTTTCCCAAGAGACCCAGTACTTC; CDR3aa: CATSRALAGLSQETQYF
j_gene: TRBJ2-7; abundance: NA; d_gene: NA; v_gene: TRBV6-5; CDR3nt: TGTGCCAGCAGTTACTCGACAGGCCTCGAGCAGTACTTC; CDR3aa: CASSYSTGLEQYF
j_gene: TRBJ1-1; abundance: NA; d_gene: NA; v_gene: TRBV7-9; CDR3nt: TGTGCCAGCAGCTTGCTTATGAGTGACACTGAAGCTTTCTTT; CDR3aa: CASSLLMSDTEAFF
j_gene: TRBJ1-2; abundance: once; d_gene: NA; v_gene: TRBV27; CDR3nt: TGTGCCAGCAGTTTCGCGGCAGGGAATGGCTACACCTTC; CDR3aa: CASSFAAGNGYTF
j_gene: TRBJ1-4; abundance: NA; d_gene: TRBD1; v_gene: TRBV29-1; CDR3nt: TGCAGCGGACAGGGGGCAGGCGGCGAAAAACTGTTTTTT; CDR3aa: CSGQGAGGEKLFF
j_gene: TRBJ2-7; abundance: NA; d_gene: TRBD2; v_gene: TRBV19; CDR3nt: TGTGCCAGTACTGTTAGCGGGGGCTACGAGCAGTACTTC; CDR3aa: CASTVSGGYEQYF
j_gene: TRBJ2-5; abundance: once; d_gene: TRBD1; v_gene: TRBV11-2; CDR3nt: TGTGCCAGCAGCCGATGGGACAGGGGCCCCCAAGAGACCCAGTACTTC; CDR3aa: CASSRWDRGPQETQYF
j_gene: TRBJ1-2; abundance: NA; d_gene: TRBD1; v_gene: TRBV9; CDR3nt: TGTGCCAGCAGCGTCGGGGGGACAGGGGGCTACTATGGCTACACCTTC; CDR3aa: CASSVGGTGGYYGYTF
j_gene: TRBJ1-1; abundance: once; d_gene: NA; v_gene: TRBV28; CDR3nt: TGTGCCAGCAGTTTGCCAGGGGTGGGGAACACTGAAGCTTTCTTT; CDR3aa: CASSLPGVGNTEAFF
j_gene: TRBJ1-2; abundance: NA; d_gene: NA; v_gene: TRBV7-6; CDR3nt: TGTGCCAGCAGCCCCCGGGGATCGGGACTGAACTATGGCTACACCTTC; CDR3aa: CASSPRGSGLNYGYTF
j_gene: TRBJ2-1; abundance: once; d_gene: NA; v_gene: TRBV18; CDR3nt: TGTGCCAGCTCATTAACCAGGGGGGTGTCATACAATGAGCAGTTCTTC; CDR3aa: CASSLTRGVSYNEQFF
j_gene: TRBJ2-4; abundance: NA; d_gene: TRBD1; v_gene: TRBV10-3; CDR3nt: TGTGCCATCAGTGAGTCTACCCCCAGGGGGGCCAAAAACATTCAGTACTTC; CDR3aa: CAISESTPRGAKNIQYF
j_gene: TRBJ1-5; abundance: few; d_gene: TRBD1; v_gene: TRBV27; CDR3nt: TGTGCCAGCAGTAGAAAGGGGACAGGGCATCAGCCCCAGCATTTT; CDR3aa: CASSRKGTGHQPQHF
j_gene: TRBJ1-1; abundance: NA; d_gene: NA; v_gene: TRBV28; CDR3nt: TGTGCCAGCAGTTTTACCCTCTACGCTGGAGCTTTCTTT; CDR3aa: CASSFTLYAGAFF
j_gene: TRBJ1-2; abundance: few; d_gene: NA; v_gene: TRBV9; CDR3nt: TGTGCCAGCAGCGCGGGACTTGGCTATGGCTACACCTTC; CDR3aa: CASSAGLGYGYTF
j_gene: TRBJ1-3; abundance: few; d_gene: NA; v_gene: TRBV9; CDR3nt: TGTGCCAGCAGCGTAGTAGAGGGTTCAGGAAACACCATATATTTT; CDR3aa: CASSVVEGSGNTIYF
j_gene: TRBJ2-5; abundance: NA; d_gene: TRBD2; v_gene: TRBV5-1; CDR3nt: TGCGCCAGCAGCTTCGGACTAGCGGGGTCGCAAGAGACCCAGTACTTC; CDR3aa: CASSFGLAGSQETQYF
j_gene: TRBJ2-5; abundance: few; d_gene: TRBD2; v_gene: TRBV6-1; CDR3nt: TGTGCCAGCAGTGGCCGGTTGCTAGCGGGGGGGCAAGGAGAGACCCAGTACTTC; CDR3aa: CASSGRLLAGGQGETQYF
j_gene: TRBJ2-1; abundance: NA; d_gene: TRBD2; v_gene: TRBV19; CDR3nt: TGTGCCAGTAGTATAGACCATAGCGGGGGGAATGAGCAGTTCTTC; CDR3aa: CASSIDHSGGNEQFF
j_gene: TRBJ2-3; abundance: NA; d_gene: TRBD2; v_gene: TRBV27; CDR3nt: TGTGCCAGCAGACTAGCGGGGGGCCCCCCAGATACGCAGTATTTT; CDR3aa: CASRLAGGPPDTQYF
j_gene: TRBJ2-5; abundance: NA; d_gene: TRBD1; v_gene: TRBV5-1; CDR3nt: TGCGCCAGCAGCTTGAACCTACGGACAGGGGGCTGGGAGACCCAGTACTTC; CDR3aa: CASSLNLRTGGWETQYF
j_gene: TRBJ2-7; abundance: NA; d_gene: NA; v_gene: TRBV4-1; CDR3nt: TGCGCCAGCAGCCGGGGAACGGGGGACCGCGAGCAGTACTTC; CDR3aa: CASSRGTGDREQYF
j_gene: TRBJ1-2; abundance: NA; d_gene: NA; v_gene: TRBV5-1; CDR3nt: TGCGCCAGCAGCTTGGCATCCCGGGGGATGGATGGTGGCTACACCTTC; CDR3aa: CASSLASRGMDGGYTF
j_gene: TRBJ1-3; abundance: NA; d_gene: TRBD1; v_gene: TRBV7-8; CDR3nt: TGTGCCAGCAGCCCGCGACAGGGATCGGGGATGAGCGCCATATATTTT; CDR3aa: CASSPRQGSGMSAIYF
j_gene: TRBJ1-2; abundance: NA; d_gene: NA; v_gene: TRBV5-6; CDR3nt: TGTGCCAGCAGCTTGTTGGTACAGTCCTATGGCTACACCTTC; CDR3aa: CASSLLVQSYGYTF
j_gene: TRBJ1-2; abundance: NA; d_gene: NA; v_gene: TRBV29-1; CDR3nt: TGCAGCGCGTTTGGGCCCCGAGGCCGGGGCTATGGCTACACCTTC; CDR3aa: CSAFGPRGRGYGYTF
j_gene: TRBJ2-5; abundance: few; d_gene: NA; v_gene: TRBV5-6; CDR3nt: TGTGCCAGCAGCTTGGGAGCGGACCAAGAGACCCAGTACTTC; CDR3aa: CASSLGADQETQYF
j_gene: TRBJ1-6; abundance: NA; d_gene: NA; v_gene: TRBV21-1; CDR3nt: TGTGCCAGCAGCAAAGAGGGACAGCTTTTGTATAATTCACCCCTCCACTTT; CDR3aa: CASSKEGQLLYNSPLHF
j_gene: TRBJ1-4; abundance: NA; d_gene: TRBD1; v_gene: TRBV19; CDR3nt: TGTGCCAGTCAGGGGGCGCGTTATACTAATGAAAAACTGTTTTTT; CDR3aa: CASQGARYTNEKLFF
j_gene: TRBJ1-2; abundance: once; d_gene: NA; v_gene: TRBV6-1; CDR3nt: TGTGCCACCGAGTGGCAGGTCCTCTATGGCTACACCTTC; CDR3aa: CATEWQVLYGYTF
j_gene: TRBJ2-5; abundance: NA; d_gene: NA; v_gene: TRBV4-1; CDR3nt: TGCGCCAGCAGCCAAGATCGGTCTAGCTGGGCCGGGGAGACCCAGTACTTC; CDR3aa: CASSQDRSSWAGETQYF
j_gene: TRBJ2-5; abundance: NA; d_gene: TRBD2; v_gene: TRBV12-5; CDR3nt: TGTGCTAGTGGTTTGGGGGCCATAGCGGGGGGCGGGGAGACCCAGTACTTC; CDR3aa: CASGLGAIAGGGETQYF
j_gene: TRBJ1-2; abundance: NA; d_gene: NA; v_gene: TRBV5-1; CDR3nt: TGCGCCAGCAGCTTGGTTGGAATCAGGGGCTACACCTTC; CDR3aa: CASSLVGIRGYTF
j_gene: TRBJ1-6; abundance: NA; d_gene: TRBD1; v_gene: TRBV7-9; CDR3nt: TGTGCCAGCAGCTCGGGACAGGGGCGATCACCCCTCCACTTT; CDR3aa: CASSSGQGRSPLHF
j_gene: TRBJ2-7; abundance: NA; d_gene: NA; v_gene: TRBV2; CDR3nt: TGTGCCAGCTCAGGGAAATACGAGCAGTACTTC; CDR3aa: CASSGKYEQYF
j_gene: TRBJ1-1; abundance: NA; d_gene: NA; v_gene: TRBV5-1; CDR3nt: TGCGCCAGCAGCTTTGGCAGGGTCAACACTGAAGCTTTCTTT; CDR3aa: CASSFGRVNTEAFF
j_gene: TRBJ1-6; abundance: NA; d_gene: NA; v_gene: TRBV11-2; CDR3nt: TGTGCCAGCAGCCTCGAGACAGGAGGAAATTCACCCCTCCACTTT; CDR3aa: CASSLETGGNSPLHF
j_gene: TRBJ2-3; abundance: once; d_gene: NA; v_gene: TRBV4-3; CDR3nt: TGCGCCAGCAGCCAAGATCTAGCGATGGATACGCAGTATTTT; CDR3aa: CASSQDLAMDTQYF
j_gene: TRBJ2-2; abundance: few; d_gene: TRBD1; v_gene: TRBV5-1; CDR3nt: TGCGCCAGCAGCTTCTCAGATCAGGGGGCCCTCACCGGGGAGCTGTTTTTT; CDR3aa: CASSFSDQGALTGELFF
j_gene: TRBJ1-4; abundance: NA; d_gene: TRBD1; v_gene: TRBV6-6; CDR3nt: TGTGCCAGCAGTGTAGACAGGGACACTGAAAAACTGTTTTTT; CDR3aa: CASSVDRDTEKLFF
j_gene: TRBJ2-5; abundance: NA; d_gene: NA; v_gene: TRBV5-1; CDR3nt: TGCGCCAGCAGCTTTTGGGGGGGGGCTGGTGGAGAGACCCAGTACTTC; CDR3aa: CASSFWGGAGGETQYF
j_gene: TRBJ2-7; abundance: NA; d_gene: TRBD2; v_gene: TRBV4-1; CDR3nt: TGCGCCAGCAGCCAAGGGCTAGCGGGGGGTTCCTCCTACGAGCAGTACTTC; CDR3aa: CASSQGLAGGSSYEQYF
j_gene: TRBJ2-1; abundance: NA; d_gene: NA; v_gene: TRBV15; CDR3nt: TGTGCCACCAGCGAGAGGAGAGGGTTGAGGGAGCAGTTCTTC; CDR3aa: CATSERRGLREQFF
j_gene: TRBJ2-5; abundance: NA; d_gene: TRBD1; v_gene: TRBV5-4; CDR3nt: TGTGCCAGCAGCCCCGGGACAGGGCAGGAGACCCACTACTTC; CDR3aa: CASSPGTGQETHYF
j_gene: TRBJ2-1; abundance: NA; d_gene: NA; v_gene: TRBV7-2; CDR3nt: TGTGCCAGCAGCTTAATGGGCTTTGAGCAGTTCTTC; CDR3aa: CASSLMGFEQFF